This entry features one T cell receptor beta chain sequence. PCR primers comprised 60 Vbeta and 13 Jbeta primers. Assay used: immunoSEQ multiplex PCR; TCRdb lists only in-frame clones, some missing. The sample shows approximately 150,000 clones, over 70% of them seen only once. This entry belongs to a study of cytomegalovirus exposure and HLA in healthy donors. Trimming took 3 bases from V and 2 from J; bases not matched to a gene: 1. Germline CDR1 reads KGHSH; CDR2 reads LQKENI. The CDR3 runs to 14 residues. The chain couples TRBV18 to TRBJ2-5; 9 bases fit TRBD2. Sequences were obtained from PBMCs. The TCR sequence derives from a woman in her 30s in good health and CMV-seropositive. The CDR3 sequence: CASSPGLAQETQYF. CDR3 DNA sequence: TGTGCCAGCTCACCCGGACTAGCGCAAGAGACCCAGTACTTC. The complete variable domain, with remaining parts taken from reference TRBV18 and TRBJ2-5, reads NAGVMQNPRHLVRRRGQEARLRCSPMKGHSHVYWYRQLPEEGLKFMVYLQKENIIDESGMPKERFSAEFPKEGPSILRIQQVVRGDSAAYFCASSPGLAQETQYFGPGTRLLVL.